The rows below give T cell receptor beta chains drawn from one sample of a study of cytomegalovirus exposure and HLA in healthy donors. TCRdb's copy holds only in-frame clones and misses some; the assay was immunoSEQ multiplex PCR. The data show some 140,000 clones, more than 80% seen once. The sequencing sample was made of PBMCs. The receptors originated from a woman in her thirties in good health and CMV-seropositive. Each CDR3 is given with its conserved first and last residue. A D gene is named only where the DNA matches it firmly. A row's size may be missing; if present it is once, few, many or a size class.

v_call: TRBV29-1; j_call: TRBJ2-6; cdr3_length: 18; d_call: TRBD1; clone_size: NA; cdr3_aa: CSVEEPVQGASGANVLTF; cdr3_nt: TGCAGCGTTGAAGAGCCTGTACAGGGGGCTTCTGGGGCCAACGTCCTGACTTTC
v_call: TRBV5-4; j_call: TRBJ2-3; cdr3_length: 16; d_call: NA; clone_size: once; cdr3_aa: CASKARSGTSTDTQYF; cdr3_nt: TGTGCCAGCAAAGCCAGAAGCGGAACTAGCACAGATACGCAGTATTTT
v_call: TRBV5-4; j_call: TRBJ2-2; cdr3_length: 15; d_call: TRBD1; clone_size: NA; cdr3_aa: CASSLGQGNTGELFF; cdr3_nt: TGTGCCAGCAGCTTGGGACAGGGGAACACCGGGGAGCTGTTTTTT
v_call: TRBV7-9; j_call: TRBJ2-7; cdr3_length: 15; d_call: TRBD2; clone_size: NA; cdr3_aa: CASSLVGTSGYEQYF; cdr3_nt: TGTGCCAGCAGCTTAGTGGGGACTAGCGGTTACGAGCAGTACTTC
v_call: TRBV18; j_call: TRBJ2-7; cdr3_length: 15; d_call: NA; clone_size: NA; cdr3_aa: CASSPGAGSSYEQYF; cdr3_nt: TGTGCCAGCTCACCGGGGGCAGGGAGCTCCTACGAGCAGTACTTC
v_call: TRBV2; j_call: TRBJ2-3; cdr3_length: 14; d_call: TRBD1; clone_size: once; cdr3_aa: CASSVQGGTDTQYF; cdr3_nt: TGTGCCAGCAGTGTCCAGGGGGGCACAGATACGCAGTATTTT
v_call: TRBV5-6; j_call: TRBJ2-6; cdr3_length: 19; d_call: TRBD1; clone_size: NA; cdr3_aa: CASSGQADRGRSGANVLTF; cdr3_nt: TGTGCCAGCTCTGGACAAGCAGACAGGGGAAGATCTGGGGCCAACGTCCTGACTTTC
v_call: TRBV2; j_call: TRBJ1-4; cdr3_length: 13; d_call: TRBD1; clone_size: NA; cdr3_aa: CASIRQGREKLFF; cdr3_nt: TGTGCCAGCATTCGACAGGGACGGGAAAAACTGTTTTTT
v_call: TRBV28; j_call: TRBJ2-2; cdr3_length: 14; d_call: NA; clone_size: NA; cdr3_aa: CASSRLSGSGELFF; cdr3_nt: TGTGCCAGCAGTCGCCTCTCGGGGTCCGGGGAGCTGTTTTTT
v_call: TRBV28; j_call: TRBJ2-1; cdr3_length: 12; d_call: TRBD1; clone_size: NA; cdr3_aa: CASSLLAGGQFF; cdr3_nt: TGTGCCAGCAGTTTATTGGCAGGGGGCCAGTTCTTC
v_call: TRBV14; j_call: TRBJ2-5; cdr3_length: 14; d_call: NA; clone_size: NA; cdr3_aa: CASSPPNRRETQYF; cdr3_nt: TGTGCCAGCAGCCCGCCGAACAGAAGGGAGACCCAGTACTTC
v_call: TRBV28; j_call: TRBJ2-3; cdr3_length: 19; d_call: TRBD2; clone_size: NA; cdr3_aa: CASSLGGLAGALITDTQYF; cdr3_nt: TGTGCCAGCAGTCTAGGGGGACTAGCGGGGGCACTTATCACAGATACGCAGTATTTT
v_call: TRBV9; j_call: TRBJ2-7; cdr3_length: 14; d_call: NA; clone_size: NA; cdr3_aa: CASSATGGSNEQYF; cdr3_nt: TGTGCCAGCAGCGCCACAGGAGGGAGCAACGAGCAGTACTTC
v_call: TRBV28; j_call: TRBJ2-1; cdr3_length: 16; d_call: NA; clone_size: NA; cdr3_aa: CASRPPSGESYNEQFF; cdr3_nt: TGTGCCAGCAGACCCCCTTCTGGGGAGTCGTACAATGAGCAGTTCTTC
v_call: TRBV5-1; j_call: TRBJ2-2; cdr3_length: 15; d_call: TRBD2; clone_size: NA; cdr3_aa: CASSPGTTNTGELFF; cdr3_nt: TGCGCCAGCAGCCCCGGGACTACGAACACCGGGGAGCTGTTTTTT
v_call: TRBV7-2; j_call: TRBJ2-7; cdr3_length: 16; d_call: NA; clone_size: NA; cdr3_aa: CASSLAGIGERGEQYF; cdr3_nt: TGTGCCAGCAGCTTAGCGGGGATCGGGGAGAGAGGCGAGCAGTACTTC
v_call: TRBV9; j_call: TRBJ1-4; cdr3_length: 13; d_call: NA; clone_size: NA; cdr3_aa: CASSVDSGEKLFF; cdr3_nt: TGTGCCAGCAGCGTCGACAGTGGCGAAAAACTGTTTTTT
v_call: TRBV9; j_call: TRBJ2-1; cdr3_length: 16; d_call: NA; clone_size: once; cdr3_aa: CASSVDTRRNYNEQFF; cdr3_nt: TGTGCCAGCAGCGTGGACACAAGGCGGAATTACAATGAGCAGTTCTTC
v_call: TRBV18; j_call: TRBJ2-6; cdr3_length: 18; d_call: TRBD2; clone_size: NA; cdr3_aa: CASSPTTSGSSGANVLTF; cdr3_nt: TGTGCCAGCTCACCAACTACTAGCGGGTCCTCTGGGGCCAACGTCCTGACTTTC
v_call: TRBV25-1; j_call: TRBJ2-2; cdr3_length: 17; d_call: TRBD2; clone_size: NA; cdr3_aa: CASSVPSRGGRAGELFF; cdr3_nt: TGTGCCAGCAGTGTCCCCAGTCGGGGGGGAAGGGCCGGGGAGCTGTTTTTT
v_call: TRBV4-2; j_call: TRBJ1-4; cdr3_length: 15; d_call: NA; clone_size: NA; cdr3_aa: CASSQGAGASEKLFF; cdr3_nt: TGTGCCAGCAGCCAAGGTGCAGGGGCGAGTGAAAAACTGTTTTTT
v_call: TRBV27; j_call: TRBJ2-1; cdr3_length: 15; d_call: TRBD2; clone_size: NA; cdr3_aa: CASRKGREGRDEQFF; cdr3_nt: TGTGCCAGCAGGAAGGGGCGGGAGGGCCGCGATGAGCAGTTCTTC
v_call: TRBV15; j_call: TRBJ2-3; cdr3_length: 17; d_call: NA; clone_size: NA; cdr3_aa: CATSRVWGETRTDTQYF; cdr3_nt: TGTGCCACCAGCAGAGTCTGGGGGGAAACCCGCACAGATACGCAGTATTTT
v_call: TRBV10-3; j_call: TRBJ2-3; cdr3_length: 15; d_call: NA; clone_size: few; cdr3_aa: CAISEVPGVRDTQYF; cdr3_nt: TGTGCCATCAGTGAGGTGCCCGGGGTCAGAGATACGCAGTATTTT
v_call: TRBV10-2; j_call: TRBJ2-5; cdr3_length: 12; d_call: NA; clone_size: NA; cdr3_aa: CASSGNQETQYF; cdr3_nt: TGCGCCAGCAGTGGTAACCAAGAGACCCAGTACTTC
v_call: TRBV27; j_call: TRBJ2-3; cdr3_length: 16; d_call: TRBD2; clone_size: NA; cdr3_aa: CASSFGGGRRTYTQYF; cdr3_nt: TGTGCCAGCAGCTTCGGGGGGGGGAGACGCACATATACGCAGTATTTT
v_call: TRBV5-1; j_call: TRBJ1-6; cdr3_length: 17; d_call: NA; clone_size: few; cdr3_aa: CASSLGAGSSYNSPLHF; cdr3_nt: TGCGCCAGCAGCTTGGGGGCCGGGAGCTCCTATAATTCACCCCTCCACTTT
v_call: TRBV18; j_call: TRBJ2-4; cdr3_length: 17; d_call: TRBD1; clone_size: NA; cdr3_aa: CASSLDRGLIGKNIQYF; cdr3_nt: TGTGCCAGCTCACTCGACAGGGGGCTGATAGGCAAAAACATTCAGTACTTC
v_call: TRBV6-5; j_call: TRBJ2-5; cdr3_length: 15; d_call: TRBD2; clone_size: NA; cdr3_aa: CASSYSGLAGETQYF; cdr3_nt: TGTGCCAGCAGTTACTCGGGACTAGCGGGAGAGACCCAGTACTTC
v_call: TRBV13; j_call: TRBJ1-3; cdr3_length: 15; d_call: NA; clone_size: NA; cdr3_aa: CASSRGPSSGNTIYF; cdr3_nt: TGTGCCAGCAGCCGCGGCCCCAGCTCTGGAAACACCATATATTTT
v_call: TRBV5-4; j_call: TRBJ2-1; cdr3_length: 15; d_call: NA; clone_size: NA; cdr3_aa: CASSLERGAHNEQFF; cdr3_nt: TGTGCCAGCAGCTTGGAACGGGGGGCCCACAATGAGCAGTTCTTC
v_call: TRBV5-4; j_call: TRBJ2-7; cdr3_length: 14; d_call: NA; clone_size: few; cdr3_aa: CASSRGGDWYEQYF; cdr3_nt: TGTGCCAGCAGCCGGGGCGGGGACTGGTACGAGCAGTACTTC
v_call: TRBV6-5; j_call: TRBJ1-1; cdr3_length: 13; d_call: NA; clone_size: NA; cdr3_aa: CASTYGGSTEAFF; cdr3_nt: TGTGCCAGCACCTACGGGGGGAGCACTGAAGCTTTCTTT
v_call: TRBV19; j_call: TRBJ2-1; cdr3_length: 16; d_call: TRBD1; clone_size: few; cdr3_aa: CASSIDGRGLYNEQFF; cdr3_nt: TGTGCCAGTAGTATAGATGGCAGGGGGCTATACAATGAGCAGTTCTTC
v_call: TRBV7-3; j_call: TRBJ2-7; cdr3_length: 13; d_call: TRBD2; clone_size: NA; cdr3_aa: CASSSAPGLATHF; cdr3_nt: TGTGCCAGCAGCTCCGCCCCGGGACTAGCAACTCATTTC
v_call: TRBV5-1; j_call: TRBJ2-2; cdr3_length: 15; d_call: NA; clone_size: NA; cdr3_aa: CASSLLSTNTGELFF; cdr3_nt: TGCGCCAGCAGCTTGTTAAGCACGAACACCGGGGAGCTGTTTTTT
v_call: TRBV2; j_call: TRBJ1-5; cdr3_length: 15; d_call: NA; clone_size: NA; cdr3_aa: CASSDTRWSNQPQHF; cdr3_nt: TGTGCCAGCAGCGACACACGATGGAGCAATCAGCCCCAGCATTTT
v_call: TRBV5-6; j_call: TRBJ2-7; cdr3_length: 12; d_call: NA; clone_size: NA; cdr3_aa: CASSLREYEQYF; cdr3_nt: TGTGCCAGCAGCTTGCGAGAGTACGAGCAGTACTTC
v_call: TRBV5-1; j_call: TRBJ2-7; cdr3_length: 16; d_call: TRBD2; clone_size: NA; cdr3_aa: CASSLGELAVTYEQYF; cdr3_nt: TGCGCCAGCAGCTTGGGGGAACTAGCGGTAACCTACGAGCAGTACTTC
v_call: TRBV2; j_call: TRBJ2-3; cdr3_length: 13; d_call: TRBD2; clone_size: NA; cdr3_aa: CASSRLAGDTQYF; cdr3_nt: TGTGCCAGCAGTCGACTAGCGGGAGATACGCAGTATTTT
v_call: TRBV28; j_call: TRBJ1-2; cdr3_length: 13; d_call: NA; clone_size: NA; cdr3_aa: CASRSQGGDGYTF; cdr3_nt: TGTGCCAGCAGGAGCCAGGGCGGGGATGGCTACACCTTC
v_call: TRBV7-9; j_call: TRBJ1-2; cdr3_length: 11; d_call: NA; clone_size: NA; cdr3_aa: CASSQLDGYTF; cdr3_nt: TGTGCCAGCAGCCAGTTGGATGGCTACACCTTC
v_call: TRBV6-6; j_call: TRBJ1-2; cdr3_length: 14; d_call: NA; clone_size: NA; cdr3_aa: CASSYGQYNYGYTF; cdr3_nt: TGTGCCAGCAGTTACGGGCAGTACAACTATGGCTACACCTTC
v_call: TRBV28; j_call: TRBJ2-5; cdr3_length: 13; d_call: NA; clone_size: once; cdr3_aa: CASSPSSLETQYF; cdr3_nt: TGTGCCAGCAGTCCGAGCTCTTTGGAGACCCAGTACTTC
v_call: TRBV19; j_call: TRBJ1-5; cdr3_length: 15; d_call: TRBD1; clone_size: NA; cdr3_aa: CATRDRPYSNQPQHF; cdr3_nt: TGTGCCACCAGGGACAGACCTTATAGCAATCAGCCCCAGCATTTT
v_call: TRBV27; j_call: TRBJ1-4; cdr3_length: 13; d_call: NA; clone_size: NA; cdr3_aa: CASRPGQWGKLFF; cdr3_nt: TGTGCCAGCAGGCCCGGACAGTGGGGAAAACTGTTTTTT
v_call: TRBV28; j_call: TRBJ2-7; cdr3_length: 15; d_call: TRBD1; clone_size: NA; cdr3_aa: CASSVTGTGVYEQYF; cdr3_nt: TGTGCCAGCAGTGTAACCGGGACAGGGGTATACGAGCAGTACTTC
v_call: TRBV4-1; j_call: TRBJ2-7; cdr3_length: 17; d_call: TRBD2; clone_size: NA; cdr3_aa: CASSPLIGGRSSYEQYF; cdr3_nt: TGCGCCAGCAGCCCCCTAATCGGCGGGAGGAGCTCCTACGAGCAGTACTTC
v_call: TRBV4-1; j_call: TRBJ2-1; cdr3_length: 15; d_call: NA; clone_size: NA; cdr3_aa: CASSHTGFVDNEQFF; cdr3_nt: TGCGCCAGCAGCCACACAGGGTTTGTGGACAATGAGCAGTTCTTC
v_call: TRBV2; j_call: TRBJ2-7; cdr3_length: 14; d_call: NA; clone_size: once; cdr3_aa: CASSIREVLSEQYF; cdr3_nt: TGTGCCAGCTCTATACGTGAAGTATTAAGCGAGCAGTACTTC
v_call: TRBV11-2; j_call: TRBJ2-3; cdr3_length: 17; d_call: TRBD2; clone_size: NA; cdr3_aa: CASSSGGLAGVLDTQYF; cdr3_nt: TGTGCCAGCAGCTCGGGGGGACTAGCGGGAGTGTTAGATACGCAGTATTTT
v_call: TRBV27; j_call: TRBJ1-2; cdr3_length: 13; d_call: TRBD1; clone_size: NA; cdr3_aa: CASSRQGVYGYTF; cdr3_nt: TGTGCCAGCAGTAGACAGGGAGTCTATGGCTACACCTTC